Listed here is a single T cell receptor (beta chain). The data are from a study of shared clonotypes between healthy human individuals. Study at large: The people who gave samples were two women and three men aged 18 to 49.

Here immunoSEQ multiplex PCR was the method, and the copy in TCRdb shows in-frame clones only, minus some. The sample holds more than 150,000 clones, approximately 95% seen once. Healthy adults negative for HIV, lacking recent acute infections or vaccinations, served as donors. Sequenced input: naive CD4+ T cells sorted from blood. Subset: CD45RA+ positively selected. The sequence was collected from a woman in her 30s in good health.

The CDR3 DNA sequence: TGTGCCAGCTCACCCTCGGGAGGAGTGGTCGAGCAGTACTTC. Its translation is CASSPSGGVVEQYF. This chain links TRBV18 with TRBJ2-7; 7 bases match TRBD2. This CDR3 spans 14 amino acids. In germline, CDR1 is KGHSH, CDR2 LQKENI. Trimming cost V 3 bases and J 6 bases; bases outside gene matches: 8.